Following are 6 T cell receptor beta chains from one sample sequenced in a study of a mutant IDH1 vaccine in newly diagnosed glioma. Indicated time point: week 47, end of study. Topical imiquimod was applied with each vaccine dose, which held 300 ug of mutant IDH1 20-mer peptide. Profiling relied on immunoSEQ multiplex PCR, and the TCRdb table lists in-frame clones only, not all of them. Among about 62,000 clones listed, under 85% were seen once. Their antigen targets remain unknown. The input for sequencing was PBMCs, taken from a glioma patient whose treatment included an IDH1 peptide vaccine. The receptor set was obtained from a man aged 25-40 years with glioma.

This chain's CDR3 is CASSIGVAGPQHF. The CDR3 bases are TGTGCCAGTTCAATCGGGGTCGCCGGGCCCCAGCATTTT. The rearrangement links TRBV19 to TRBJ1-5; D gene uncertain. V was shortened by 8 bases and J by 9 bases, with 17 bases between the two germline ends. The CDR3 has 13 amino acids. Germline values: CDR1 LNHDA, CDR2 SQIVND (reference sequence).

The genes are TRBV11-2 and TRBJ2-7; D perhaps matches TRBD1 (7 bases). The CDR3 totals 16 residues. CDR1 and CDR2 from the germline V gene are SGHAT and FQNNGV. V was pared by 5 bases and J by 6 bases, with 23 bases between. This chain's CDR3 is CASSHTTGKEGGEQYF. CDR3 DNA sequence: TGTGCCAGCAGCCACACGACAGGGAAGGAGGGGGGCGAGCAGTACTTC.

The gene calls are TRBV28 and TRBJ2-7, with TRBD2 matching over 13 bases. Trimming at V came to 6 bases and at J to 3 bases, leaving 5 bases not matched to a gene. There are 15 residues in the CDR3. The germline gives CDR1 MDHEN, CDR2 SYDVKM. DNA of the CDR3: TGTGCCAGCAGGAGAGGGACTAGCGGGGACTACGAGCAGTACTTC. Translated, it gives CASRRGTSGDYEQYF.

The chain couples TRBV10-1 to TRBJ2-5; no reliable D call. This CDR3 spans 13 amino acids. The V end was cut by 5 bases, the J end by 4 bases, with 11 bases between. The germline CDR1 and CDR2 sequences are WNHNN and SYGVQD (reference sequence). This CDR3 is CASSPTWGETQYF. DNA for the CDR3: TGCGCCAGCAGTCCCACTTGGGGAGAGACCCAGTACTTC.

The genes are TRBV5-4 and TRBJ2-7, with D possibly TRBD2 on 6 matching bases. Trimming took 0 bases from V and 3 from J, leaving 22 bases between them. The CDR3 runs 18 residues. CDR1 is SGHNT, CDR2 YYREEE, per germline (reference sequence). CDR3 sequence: CASSLATLGRGLSYEQYF. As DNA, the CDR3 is TGTGCCAGCAGCTTGGCCACGCTAGGGCGGGGATTAAGCTACGAGCAGTACTTC.

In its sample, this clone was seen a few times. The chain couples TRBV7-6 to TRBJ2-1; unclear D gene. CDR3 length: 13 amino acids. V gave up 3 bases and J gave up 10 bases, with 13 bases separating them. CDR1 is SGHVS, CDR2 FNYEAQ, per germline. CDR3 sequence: CASSFNSEGEQFF. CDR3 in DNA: TGTGCCAGCAGCTTTAATTCCGAAGGCGAGCAGTTCTTC.